Presented here are 6 T cell receptor beta chains from one specimen sequenced in a study of shared clonotypes between healthy human individuals. Clones were read by immunoSEQ multiplex PCR, and TCRdb kept only the in-frame ones, dropping some. In the table there are fewer than 650,000 clones, roughly four fifths of which are singletons. Input material: PBMCs. All receptors derive from a middle-aged woman in good health. Some clones in this sample may be carry-over from other donors' samples.

There are a few counts of this clone. This rearrangement joins TRBV11-2 to TRBJ2-2; D may be TRBD1 (5 bases). V was cut by 6 bases and J by 0 bases, with 11 bases left in between. The CDR3 totals 15 residues. CDR1 is SGHAT, CDR2 FQNNGV, per germline. Here the CDR3 DNA reads TGTGCCAGCAGTTCACAAGGGGCGAACACCGGGGAGCTGTTTTTT. Protein: CASSSQGANTGELFF.

This chain links TRBV28 with TRBJ2-2, with D possibly being TRBD1 or TRBD2 (6 bases each). The CDR3 covers 18 residues. Trimming stripped 4 bases from V and 4 bases from J, with 22 bases between. Germline loops: CDR1 MDHEN, CDR2 SYDVKM. The CDR3 sequence is CASSSMGHRTSSTGELFF. The CDR3 nucleotides read TGTGCCAGCAGTTCGATGGGACACCGAACTAGCTCCACCGGGGAGCTGTTTTTT.

This chain uses TRBV2 with TRBJ2-5; D may be TRBD2 (7 bases). V dropped 6 bases and J dropped 1 base, with 18 bases sitting between them. This CDR3 contains 16 residues. Germline values: CDR1 SNHLY, CDR2 FYNNEI. CDR3 loop: CASRGGASGGQETQYF. CDR3 sequence (DNA): TGTGCCAGCAGAGGGGGGGCTAGCGGAGGCCAAGAGACCCAGTACTTC.

The rearrangement uses TRBV19 and TRBJ1-1, with no clear D. V gave up 3 bases and J gave up 1 base, with 15 bases separating them. The V gene's germline CDR1 is LNHDA and CDR2 SQIVND (reference sequence). The CDR3 runs 16 residues. Here the CDR3 reads CASSILYGRGNTEAFF. The DNA for the CDR3 is TGTGCCAGTAGTATCTTATACGGGAGAGGGAACACTGAAGCTTTCTTT.

The chain is built from TRBV2 and TRBJ2-3; no firm D call. The germline V gene has CDR1 SNHLY and CDR2 FYNNEI. The CDR3 sequence is 15 residues long. Trimming took off 6 bases at V and 5 bases at J, with 18 bases between the two ends. For the CDR3, the DNA is TGTGCCAGCAGCTCCCTGGGCGCCCGGATAGATACGCAGTATTTT. Translated: CASSSLGARIDTQYF.

The chain links TRBV9 to TRBJ2-1, with TRBD1 as a possible D gene (6 bases). V was shortened by 5 bases and J by 7 bases, with 10 bases between the two germline ends. Germline CDR1 and CDR2: SGDLS and YYNGEE. The CDR3 covers 12 residues. The DNA of the CDR3 is TGTGCCAGCAGAGAAAGGGGGAATGAGCAGTTCTTC. The encoded protein is CASRERGNEQFF.